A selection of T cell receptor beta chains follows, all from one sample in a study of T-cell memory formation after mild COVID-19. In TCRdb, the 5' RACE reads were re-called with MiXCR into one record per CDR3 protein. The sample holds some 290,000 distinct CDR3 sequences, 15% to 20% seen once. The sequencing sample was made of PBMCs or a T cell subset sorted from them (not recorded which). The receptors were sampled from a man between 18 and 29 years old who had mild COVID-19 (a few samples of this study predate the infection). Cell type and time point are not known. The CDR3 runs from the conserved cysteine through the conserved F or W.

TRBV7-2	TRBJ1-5	CASSWTGDNQPQHF
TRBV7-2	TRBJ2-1	CASTSKWGSYNEQFF
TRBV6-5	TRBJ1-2	CASSTSAAGGFGYTF
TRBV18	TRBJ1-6	CASSPAVGDSPLHF
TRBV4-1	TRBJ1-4	CASSPGQGVEKLFF
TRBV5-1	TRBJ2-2	CASTGTAYTGELFF
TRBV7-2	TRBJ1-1	CASSLGVVNTEAFF
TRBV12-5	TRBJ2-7	CASGFQGAGEQYF
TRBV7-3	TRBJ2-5	CASSLGSAVQETQYF
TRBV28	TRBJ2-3	CASSPLQVGTDTQYF
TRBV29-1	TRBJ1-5	CSVEGTGVNQPQHF
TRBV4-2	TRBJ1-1	CASSQSEGSGGTEAFF
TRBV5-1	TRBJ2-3	CASSFRDREGDTQYF
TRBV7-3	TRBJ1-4	CASSGNSATNEKLFF
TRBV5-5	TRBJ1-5	CASSLDGFGNQPQHF
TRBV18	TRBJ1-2	CASSPTDRDVGYTF
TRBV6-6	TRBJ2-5	CASASPLYLGETQYF
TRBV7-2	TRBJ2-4	CASSLVRVLPKNIQYF
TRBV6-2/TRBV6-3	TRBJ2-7	CASRRSGSSYEQYF
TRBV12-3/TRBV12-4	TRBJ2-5	CASSLTDWETQYF
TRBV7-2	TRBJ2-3	CASSLGFLGADTQYF
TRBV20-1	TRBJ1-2	CSARGQSRQGNVGGIYGYTF
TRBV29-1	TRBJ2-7	CSVGGAVNYEQYF
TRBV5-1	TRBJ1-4	CASGGAGPDEKLFF
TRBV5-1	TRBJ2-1	CASANRADNEQFF
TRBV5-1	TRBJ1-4	CASRRDRGEKLFF
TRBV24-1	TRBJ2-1	CATSDYIGRRGVNEQFF
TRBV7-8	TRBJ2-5	CASSLAFETQYF
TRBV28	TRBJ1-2	CASSPPYRFEANYGYTF
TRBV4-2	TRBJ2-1	CASSQDEASGGLEQFF
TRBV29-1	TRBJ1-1	CSALWGAGTEAFF
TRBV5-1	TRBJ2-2	CASSLDRAAGELFF
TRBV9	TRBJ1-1	CASSVGTGSIEAFF
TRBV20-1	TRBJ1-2	CSAPTGQHYGYTF
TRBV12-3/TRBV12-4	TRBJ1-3	CASSLPTGNTIYF
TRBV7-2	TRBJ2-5	CASSLTSGVFQETQYF
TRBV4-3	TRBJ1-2	CASSQDTTSNYGYTF
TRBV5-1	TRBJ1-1	CASSLEPPGTSTEAFF
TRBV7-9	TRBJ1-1	CASSFGLGTEAFF
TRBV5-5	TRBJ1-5	CASSLDRFNQPQHF
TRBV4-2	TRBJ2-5	CASSQGITTMETQYF
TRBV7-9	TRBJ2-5	CASMGLAQETQYF
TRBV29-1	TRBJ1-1	CSVTGQGYEAFF
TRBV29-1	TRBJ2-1	CSVGGGAVYNEQFF
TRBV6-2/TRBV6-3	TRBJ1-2	CASTPRDDGYTF
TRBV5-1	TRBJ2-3	CASSYPDGGGNTQYF
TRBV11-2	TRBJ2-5	CASSWHRDPEGETQYF
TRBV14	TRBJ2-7	CASSQDESPGYSYEQYF
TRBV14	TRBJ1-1	CASSPVDGANTEAFF
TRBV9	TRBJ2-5	CASSVDDARDQYF
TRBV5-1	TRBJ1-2	CASSLGTDPYGYTF
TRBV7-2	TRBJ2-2	CASSSLAGGTNTGELFF
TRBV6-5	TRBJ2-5	CASIAGGSGETQYF
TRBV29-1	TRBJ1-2	CSVRTGRGYGYTF
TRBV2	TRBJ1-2	CASWGRGGYGYTF
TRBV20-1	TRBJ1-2	CSARDRETNYGYTF
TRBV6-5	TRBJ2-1	CASRRRTTGDEQFF
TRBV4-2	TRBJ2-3	CASSQELAGTDTQYF